The 5 T cell receptor beta chains below come from one sample, sequenced in a study of blood T cell repertoires in COVID-19. Profiled with immunoSEQ multiplex PCR; TCRdb holds only in-frame clones, not every one. The sample has 250,000 to 300,000 clones; under 95% are singletons. The sequencing sample was made of PBMCs or T cells enriched from blood (not recorded which). The receptor source for this set is a woman in her 40s with acute COVID-19.

This clone was seen once. The chain joins TRBV30 to TRBJ1-3; D possibly corresponds to TRBD1 (5 bases). Per germline, CDR1 GTSNPN and CDR2 SVGIG (reference sequence). The CDR3 runs to 14 residues. This CDR3 reads CARAEGSSGNTIYF. The CDR3, as DNA: TGTGCGAGGGCGGAGGGGAGCTCTGGAAACACCATATATTTT. Using reference TRBV30 and TRBJ1-3 for the parts outside the CDR3, the full variable domain is SQTIHQWPATLVQPVGSPLSLECTVEGTSNPNLYWYRQAAGRGLQLLFYSVGIGQISSEVPQNLSASRPQDRQFILSSKKLLLSDSGFYLCARAEGSSGNTIYFGEGSWLTVV.

The chain combines TRBV7-9 with TRBJ2-5; D is possibly TRBD1 (5 bases). V lost 5 bases to trimming and J lost 5 bases, with 9 bases between them. The CDR3 contains 12 residues. Germline assignment: CDR1 SEHNR and CDR2 FQNEAQ (reference sequence). The CDR3 here is CASSTPGETQYF. For the CDR3, the DNA is TGTGCCAGCAGCACCCCAGGGGAGACCCAGTACTTC.

The gene calls are TRBV24-1 and TRBJ2-2, with 9 positions matching TRBD2. Per the germline V gene, CDR1 is KGHDR and CDR2 is SFDVKD. The length of the CDR3 is 15 residues. The ends lost 6 bases at V and 4 bases at J; junction bases unmatched: 5. CDR3: CATSFAGGITGELFF. The CDR3 nucleotides read TGTGCCACCAGTTTTGCGGGAGGGATCACCGGGGAGCTGTTTTTT.

This sequence joins TRBV7-3 and TRBJ2-6; 8 bases agree with TRBD1. Germline V CDR1 and CDR2: SGHTA, FQGTGA. J was trimmed by 1 base and V by 5 bases; bases with no gene match: 13. The CDR3 loop spans 19 amino acids. CDR3 region: CASSRTGPGGGSGANVLTF. The DNA of the CDR3 is TGTGCCAGCAGCCGGACAGGGCCAGGTGGTGGTTCTGGGGCCAACGTCCTGACTTTC.

There are a few counts of this clone. The chain is built from TRBV29-1 and TRBJ1-1, with D maybe TRBD1 (5 bases). Germline lookup yields CDR1 SQVTM and CDR2 ANQGSEA. CDR3 size: 13 residues. With 8 bases removed from V and 3 bases from J, the gap between germline ends came to 16 bases. The DNA for the CDR3 is TGCAGCCCCATGGGGGGTTTGGACACTGAAGCTTTCTTT. Amino acids: CSPMGGLDTEAFF.